This T cell receptor (beta chain) was observed in a study of T cells in Graves' hyperthyroidism and ophthalmopathy. Orbital computed tomography, thyroid ultrasound, serum thyroxine and TRAb, and clinical symptoms together informed the diagnoses. Researchers amplified the TCR beta CDR3 regions from RNA transcripts. First-round RT-PCR targeting the TCR CDR3 was performed with the HTBI primer set. Using its own MiXCR run on the multiplex PCR reads, TCRdb lists one record per CDR3 protein. Of 550,000 to 700,000 distinct CDR3 sequences listed, 46% are singletons. This clonotype was seen many times. Trimming took 5 bases from V and 6 from J; bases not matched to a gene: 5. This CDR3 has 12 amino acids. The germline V gene encodes CDR1 DFQATT and CDR2 SNEGSKA (reference sequence).

The source of this sequence is an adult woman with Graves' disease, either hyperthyroidism or ophthalmopathy (not recorded which). The gene calls are TRBV20-1 and TRBJ1-2, with 8 bases that match TRBD1. The sequenced sample was peripheral blood or thyroid tissue (not recorded which). The CDR3 coding sequence is TGCAGTGCTGGGCAGGGGGCGCATGGCTACACCTTC. Amino acids: CSAGQGAHGYTF.